The 5 T cell receptor beta chains presented below share a single source sample, sequenced in a study of cytomegalovirus exposure and HLA in healthy donors. Here immunoSEQ multiplex PCR was the method, and the copy in TCRdb shows in-frame clones only, minus some. Of around 150,000 clones listed, 84% were seen once; the top ten hold roughly a tenth. Sequencing was performed on PBMCs. The receptors stem from a man aged 30 to 45 in good health and CMV-seropositive.

The chain has TRBV4-1 and TRBJ2-3, with 8 bases aligning to TRBD2. Germline V lookup: CDR1 MGHRA, CDR2 YSYEKL. This CDR3 has 17 residues. The V and J ends lost 5 bases and 8 bases, in that order; junction bases with no gene match: 18. The CDR3 DNA reads TGCGCCAGCAGCGAAGTCGGGGTAGCGGGGCCGGCAGGTACGCAGTATTTT. Translation gives CASSEVGVAGPAGTQYF.

The CDR3 DNA reads TGTGCCAGCAGCTTGGAAGGTAGGGGGCCCCAGCATTTT. It yields the protein CASSLEGRGPQHF. V and J are TRBV5-6 and TRBJ1-5; weak D call: TRBD1 (5 bases). The V gene's germline CDR1 is SGHDT and CDR2 YYEEEE. V lost 0 bases, J lost 9 bases, and 10 bases lay in between. CDR3 length equals 13 residues.

V usage is TRBV9 and J usage is TRBJ2-3; a possible D gene is TRBD2 (6 bases). The CDR3 spans 14 residues. Germline loops: CDR1 SGDLS, CDR2 YYNGEE. V lost 1 base and J 1 base, leaving 7 bases between the germline ends. CDR3 protein: CASSVRRGTDTQYF. The CDR3 nucleotides read TGTGCCAGCAGCGTAAGGAGGGGCACAGATACGCAGTATTTT.

The gene calls are TRBV6-1 and TRBJ1-4; TRBD1 aligns across 8 bases. The CDR3 runs to 14 residues. CDR1 is MNHNS and CDR2 is SASEGT in the germline V gene. Trimming removed 8 bases from V and 8 bases from J; junction bases left unmatched: 10. CDR3 coding DNA: TGTGCCAGCCTCGCCTCAGGGGGCTGGGAAAAACTGTTTTTT. Residues: CASLASGGWEKLFF.

The genes are TRBV5-6 and TRBJ2-7; 9 bases are shared with TRBD1. With 2 bases clipped from V and 5 bases from J, the junction kept 5 bases outside the gene matches. The CDR3 runs 14 residues. The germline V gene has CDR1 SGHDT and CDR2 YYEEEE. For the CDR3, the DNA is TGTGCCAGCAGCTTATACAGGGGGCGCGACGAGCAGTACTTC. Translated, it gives CASSLYRGRDEQYF.